A single sample gave rise to the 17 T cell receptor beta chains below, sequenced in a study of human T cells and chemical hapten exposure. Indicated time point: patch test 3, about 24 weeks after DPC sensitization. The treatment denotes: therapeutic diphenylcyclopropenone sensitization with weekly scalp DPC. TCRdb called the RACE reads again in MiXCR, with one record for every CDR3 protein. The sample lists over 150,000 distinct CDR3 sequences, roughly 25% occurring once. Source: whole blood, taken in connection with sensitization to the hapten diphenylcyclopropenone (DPC). The receptors were gathered from a woman younger than 35 with alopecia areata. Some clones in this sample may be carry-over from other donors' samples.

The chain carries TRBV15 and TRBJ2-5; 7 bases are shared with TRBD2. From germline, CDR1 is LNHNV and CDR2 YYDKDF (reference sequence). The CDR3 has 14 amino acids. V dropped 0 bases and J dropped 4; count of bases not matched to a gene: 2. CDR3 residues: CATSRDSGLETQYF. For the CDR3, the DNA is TGTGCCACCAGCAGAGATAGCGGGTTAGAGACCCAGTACTTC.

This clonotype was seen a few times. The chain uses TRBV6-5 and TRBJ2-3; 9 bases map to TRBD2. This CDR3 contains 19 residues. Germline trimming cut 6 bases from V and 0 bases from J; bases unmatched to any gene: 16. Per germline, CDR1 MNHEY and CDR2 SVGAGI. CDR3 in amino acids: CASSDRLAAVPLSTDTQYF. The DNA for the CDR3 is TGTGCCAGCAGCGATCGACTAGCGGCAGTCCCTTTAAGCACAGATACGCAGTATTTT.

This clonotype was seen a few times. The V gene is TRBV25-1, the J gene TRBJ2-2; D is undetermined. The CDR3 length is 12 residues. Between the trimmed V and J ends, which lost 4 bases and 7 bases, there was a span of 7 bases. Germline loops: CDR1 MGHDK, CDR2 SYGVNS. The CDR3 sequence is CASSVGIGELFF. Here the CDR3 DNA reads TGTGCCAGCAGTGTGGGGATCGGGGAGCTGTTTTTT. Supplemented by reference TRBV25-1 and TRBJ2-2, the full variable domain reads EADIYQTPRYLVIGTGKKITLECSQTMGHDKMYWYQQDPGMELHLIHYSYGVNSTEKGDLSSESTVSRIRTEHFPLTLESARPSHTSQYLCASSVGIGELFFGEGSRLTVL.

Many counts were recorded for this clonotype. The gene calls are TRBV20-1 and TRBJ1-6, with D possibly TRBD1 on 5 matching bases. This CDR3 has 13 amino acids. CDR1 and CDR2 from the germline V gene are DFQATT and SNEGSKA (reference sequence). As DNA, the CDR3 is TGCGGAGCAACCGACAGCTATAATTCACCCCTCCACTTT. As protein: CGATDSYNSPLHF.

The chain has TRBV4-1 and TRBJ2-2; 8 nucleotides match TRBD1. V lost 1 base to trimming and J lost 1 base; unmatched junction nucleotides: 8. There are 18 residues in the CDR3. Germline V gene sequence: CDR1 MGHRA, CDR2 YSYEKL. This CDR3 reads CASSQVGAGGVNTGELFF. In nucleotides, the CDR3 is TGCGCCAGCAGCCAAGTGGGGGCAGGGGGCGTGAACACCGGGGAGCTGTTTTTT.

The V and J genes are TRBV5-1 and TRBJ2-7, with 7 nucleotides matching TRBD1. The CDR3 has 16 residues. CDR1 SGHRS and CDR2 YFSETQ come from the germline V gene. Germline trimming cut 0 bases from V and 0 bases from J; bases unmatched to any gene: 6. Written as DNA, the CDR3 is TGCGCCAGCAGCTTGGTAGGGACAGTGAGCTCCTACGAGCAGTACTTC. Its translation is CASSLVGTVSSYEQYF.

In this sample, this clonotype turned up many times. CDR3 nucleotide sequence: TGCAGTGCTTCTCCCTGGCTTGCGGAGCAGTTCTTC. This codes for CSASPWLAEQFF. This chain connects TRBV20-1 to TRBJ2-1, with D unclear. This CDR3 contains 12 residues. Between the trimmed V and J ends, which lost 5 bases and 10 bases, there was a span of 15 bases. Germline assignment: CDR1 DFQATT and CDR2 SNEGSKA (reference sequence).

This clonotype was seen at least ten times. The rearrangement joins TRBV20-1 to TRBJ1-3; no clear D gene. The CDR3 has 16 residues. The V and J ends lost 1 base and 1 base respectively, with 14 bases between them. The germline V gene encodes CDR1 DFQATT and CDR2 SNEGSKA (reference sequence). In DNA, the CDR3 is TGCAGTGCTAGAGGACCCGTGATGGGTTCTGGAAACACCATATATTTT. Its translation is CSARGPVMGSGNTIYF.

This clonotype appeared many times. The rearrangement uses TRBV5-4 and TRBJ1-1, with 7 nucleotides matching TRBD1. Germline values: CDR1 SGHNT, CDR2 YYREEE (reference sequence). The CDR3 is made up of 15 amino acids. V was pared by 0 bases and J by 4 bases, with 6 bases of the junction left unmatched. CDR3 amino acids: CASSLGHRGSTEAFF. CDR3 nucleotide sequence: TGTGCCAGCAGCTTGGGTCACAGGGGATCCACTGAAGCTTTCTTT.

The sample holds a few counts of this clonotype. The genes are TRBV7-9 and TRBJ1-4; D call uncertain. Germline V lookup: CDR1 SEHNR, CDR2 FQNEAQ (reference sequence). The CDR3 runs to 14 residues. V dropped 7 bases and J dropped 8 bases, with 17 bases sitting between them. The CDR3 DNA sequence: TGTGCCAGCACCTCGTCCCTACGATCGGAAAAACTGTTTTTT. It specifies CASTSSLRSEKLFF.

This clonotype was picked up a small number of times. The gene calls are TRBV27 and TRBJ1-6; D is possibly TRBD1 (5 bases). Trimming left V 7 bases short and J 7 bases short, with 8 bases between. The CDR3 is made up of 12 amino acids. CDR1 is MNHEY, CDR2 SMNVEV, per germline (reference sequence). The DNA for the CDR3 is TGTGCCAGCACTGACAGAAATTCACCCCTCCACTTT. This gives the protein CASTDRNSPLHF.

This chain uses TRBV18 with TRBJ1-1; 7 bases fit TRBD1. The CDR3 runs to 15 residues. Germline assignment: CDR1 KGHSH and CDR2 LQKENI. V was clipped by 3 bases and J by 8 bases; unmatched bases: 12. CDR3 nucleotide sequence: TGTGCCAGCTCACCGTTACAGGGGAATGAGGTCGAAGCTTTCTTT. This sequence encodes CASSPLQGNEVEAFF.

The chain carries TRBV6-2 or TRBV6-3 and TRBJ2-7, with D perhaps matching TRBD1 (5 bases). Germline CDR1 is MNHEY and CDR2 is SVGEGT. V lost 0 bases and J lost 5, with 8 bases in between. The CDR3 sequence is 13 residues long. The CDR3: CASSYSSGNEQYF. CDR3 bases: TGTGCCAGCAGTTACTCTTCAGGGAACGAGCAGTACTTC.

The rearrangement joins TRBV5-1 to TRBJ2-3; 9 bases align to TRBD1. The V and J ends lost 4 bases and 11 bases, in that order; junction bases with no gene match: 11. The CDR3 spans 14 residues. The germline V gene has CDR1 SGHRS and CDR2 YFSETQ. Written as DNA, the CDR3 is TGCGCCAGCAGCGCGGAGTTCGGGACAGGGAGGCAGTATTTT. This sequence encodes CASSAEFGTGRQYF.

The J gene is TRBJ2-5, the V gene TRBV7-2; possible D gene TRBD1, 5 bases. The germline V gene has CDR1 SGHTA and CDR2 FQGNSA. Trimming stripped 7 bases from V and 6 bases from J, with 18 bases between. This CDR3 region has 14 residues. CDR3 protein: CASTLGWGAQTQYF. CDR3 DNA: TGTGCCAGCACCCTCGGATGGGGCGCACAGACCCAGTACTTC.

V is TRBV20-1 and J is TRBJ1-1; D gene uncertain. V lost 0 bases to trimming and J lost 3 bases, with 5 bases between them. Per germline, CDR1 DFQATT and CDR2 SNEGSKA (reference sequence). CDR3 size: 12 residues. The CDR3 spells CSARDLDTEAFF. DNA for the CDR3: TGCAGTGCTAGAGATCTGGACACTGAAGCTTTCTTT.

The table lists this clonotype with a few counts. This chain joins TRBV11-3 and TRBJ2-7, with D tentatively TRBD1 (6 bases). Germline V lookup: CDR1 SGHNT, CDR2 YENEEA. Deletions cut 5 bases from V and 7 bases from J, with 24 bases between. The CDR3 sequence is 16 residues long. In DNA, the CDR3 is TGTGCCAGCAGCCCACGGACAGACGGGTACCTTTGGGAGCAGTACTTC. This codes for CASSPRTDGYLWEQYF.